This TCR beta chain was found in a study of blood T cells in healthy people across ages. A second about 7 to 11 cycle PCR used barcoded and J-beta primers. All samples yielded 2.5 million or more CDR3-containing paired-end reads. TCRdb fed the 5' RACE reads into MiXCR, producing one record per CDR3 protein. The table lists 850,000 or so distinct CDR3 sequences, less than 35% of them singletons. Between the trimmed V and J ends, which lost 0 bases and 2 bases, there was a span of 11 bases. The CDR3 totals 15 residues. Germline V lookup: CDR1 DFQATT, CDR2 SNEGSKA (reference sequence). This clonotype occurred many times.

V usage is TRBV20-1 and J usage is TRBJ2-1; D is ambiguous. The material sequenced was blood. The TCR comes from a woman older than 75 in good health. CDR3 in DNA: TGCAGTGCTAGAGAACGTGAGACACCCTACAATGAGCAGTTCTTC. It yields the protein CSARERETPYNEQFF.